These 17 T cell receptor beta chains originate from one sample sequenced in a study of control samples from healthy donors and cancer patients. Assay used: immunoSEQ multiplex PCR; TCRdb lists only in-frame clones, some missing. The table lists roughly 150,000 clones, about 86% of them singletons. Sequencing was performed on blood. Receptors were obtained from a man younger than 35 in good health.

The rearrangement links TRBV7-8 to TRBJ1-1, with TRBD1 matching 8 bases. The V gene end was trimmed by 3 bases and the J gene end by 4 bases; junction bases not matched to a gene: 1. This CDR3 region has 13 residues. Germline CDR1 is SGHVS and CDR2 is FQNEAQ. In DNA form, the CDR3 reads TGTGCCAGCAGCTTCGACAGGGGCACTGAAGCTTTCTTT. Amino acid sequence: CASSFDRGTEAFF.

V usage is TRBV7-2 and J usage is TRBJ1-5, with D perhaps TRBD1 (6 bases). Trimming took off 5 bases at V and 2 bases at J, with 10 bases between the two ends. The CDR3 sequence is 14 residues long. Per the germline V gene, CDR1 is SGHTA and CDR2 is FQGNSA. The CDR3 reads CASSAQGGNQPQHF. The CDR3 coding sequence is TGTGCCAGCAGCGCACAGGGAGGCAATCAGCCCCAGCATTTT.

The chain joins TRBV7-9 to TRBJ1-6; TRBD1 agrees at 7 bases. The ends lost 11 bases at V and 1 base at J; junction bases unmatched: 5. The germline V gene has CDR1 SEHNR and CDR2 FQNEAQ (reference sequence). The CDR3 is 14 amino acids. The CDR3 region is CASGGDSYNSPLHF. Here the CDR3 DNA reads TGTGCCTCAGGGGGGGATTCCTATAATTCACCCCTCCACTTT. Full variable domain (outside the CDR3, taken from reference TRBV7-9 and TRBJ1-6): DTGVSQNPRHKITKRGQNVTFRCDPISEHNRLYWYRQTLGQGPEFLTYFQNEAQLEKSRLLSDRFSAERPKGSFSTLEIQRTEQGDSAMYLCASGGDSYNSPLHFGNGTRLTVT.

The chain is built from TRBV28 and TRBJ2-7; 10 positions agree with TRBD2. V dropped 2 bases and J dropped 1; count of bases not matched to a gene: 5. Germline V gene lookup returns CDR1 MDHEN and CDR2 SYDVKM. CDR3 size: 16 residues. The CDR3 loop reads CASSLRAGGSSYEQYF. The DNA for the CDR3 is TGTGCCAGCAGTTTAAGAGCGGGGGGGAGTTCCTACGAGCAGTACTTC. Full variable domain (outside the CDR3, taken from reference TRBV28 and TRBJ2-7): DVKVTQSSRYLVKRTGEKVFLECVQDMDHENMFWYRQDPGLGLRLIYFSYDVKMKEKGDIPEGYSVSREKKERFSLILESASTNQTSMYLCASSLRAGGSSYEQYFGPGTRLTVT.

The chain couples TRBV7-9 to TRBJ2-7; D is possibly TRBD1 (5 bases). This CDR3 is 15 amino acids long. Germline values: CDR1 SEHNR, CDR2 FQNEAQ (reference sequence). The V gene lost 5 bases and the J gene lost 2 bases, with 16 bases spanning the gap. For the CDR3, the DNA is TGTGCCAGCAGCACAACGCCAGACAGCACCTACGAGCAGTACTTC. Protein product: CASSTTPDSTYEQYF. Variable domain in full (rest from reference TRBV7-9 and TRBJ2-7): DTGVSQNPRHKITKRGQNVTFRCDPISEHNRLYWYRQTLGQGPEFLTYFQNEAQLEKSRLLSDRFSAERPKGSFSTLEIQRTEQGDSAMYLCASSTTPDSTYEQYFGPGTRLTVT.

V and J are TRBV7-9 and TRBJ2-4; 9 positions agree with TRBD2. The CDR3 has 15 amino acids. Per the germline V gene, CDR1 is SEHNR and CDR2 is FQNEAQ (reference sequence). J was trimmed by 4 bases and V by 1 base; bases with no gene match: 2. The CDR3 coding sequence is TGTGCCAGCAGCTTAGGGAGCGGGGGGAAAAACATTCAGTACTTC. Its protein product is CASSLGSGGKNIQYF.

The chain uses TRBV18 and TRBJ2-7; D is possibly TRBD1 or TRBD2 (5 bases each). The germline V and J ends were trimmed by 4 bases and 6 bases, with 25 bases remaining between them. The CDR3 has 17 amino acids. CDR1 KGHSH and CDR2 LQKENI come from the germline V gene. CDR3 bases: TGTGCCAGCTCACTAATTTTTATACCGGGACGAAGAGGCGAGCAGTACTTC. Its translation is CASSLIFIPGRRGEQYF.

The V gene is TRBV19, the J gene TRBJ2-1, with 13 bases identical to TRBD2. From germline, CDR1 is LNHDA and CDR2 SQIVND (reference sequence). The CDR3 is 15 residues long. Losses at the gene ends were 6 bases for V and 7 bases for J; bases not matched to a gene: 6. The CDR3, as DNA: TGTGCCAGTAGCCAACCGGGACTAGCGGGGAATGAGCAGTTCTTC. It is translated as CASSQPGLAGNEQFF.

The chain has TRBV4-3 and TRBJ2-6; maybe TRBD1 (5 bases). Germline V gene sequence: CDR1 LGHNA, CDR2 YSLEER. This CDR3 spans 16 amino acids. V dropped 4 bases and J dropped 0 bases, with 10 bases sitting between them. The CDR3 sequence is CASSPIDSSGANVLTF. In DNA, the CDR3 is TGCGCCAGCAGCCCTATAGACAGCTCTGGGGCCAACGTCCTGACTTTC.

The chain links TRBV3-1 (or the pseudogene TRBV3-2) to TRBJ2-1, with 16 positions matching TRBD2. Looked up from germline, CDR1 is LGHDT and CDR2 is YNNKEL (reference sequence). The CDR3 covers 21 residues. V lost 4 bases, J lost 4 bases, and 16 bases stayed unmatched. The CDR3 sequence: CASSPPRVGTSGGGLYNEQFF. CDR3 DNA sequence: TGTGCCAGCAGCCCCCCAAGGGTCGGGACTAGCGGGGGGGGCCTATACAATGAGCAGTTCTTC.

In its sample, this clone was seen once. The chain carries TRBV2 and TRBJ1-5, with D possibly TRBD1 on 5 matching bases. V was trimmed by 2 bases and J by 6 bases, leaving 14 bases between them. Germline CDR1 SNHLY, CDR2 FYNNEI. CDR3 length: 15 residues. Here the CDR3 reads CASSEQGYRRQPQHF. Written as DNA, the CDR3 is TGTGCCAGCAGTGAACAGGGTTATCGACGTCAGCCCCAGCATTTT.

This chain joins TRBV7-9 and TRBJ1-4; 9 nucleotides match TRBD1. The V and J ends lost 4 bases and 7 bases, in that order; junction bases with no gene match: 10. The CDR3 length is 16 residues. The germline V gene encodes CDR1 SEHNR and CDR2 FQNEAQ (reference sequence). DNA for the CDR3: TGTGCCAGCAGCTGGGGACAGGGCGACGGGGGTGAAAAACTGTTTTTT. Protein product: CASSWGQGDGGEKLFF.

This clone was detected once. The chain joins TRBV6-5 to TRBJ1-2; unclear D gene. V was trimmed by 7 bases and J by 2 bases, leaving 17 bases between them. CDR1 and CDR2 from the germline V gene are MNHEY and SVGAGI. The CDR3 runs to 15 residues. CDR3 DNA sequence: TGTGCCAGCACCCGAAGAAGTCCAGACAACTATGGCTACACCTTC. Its translation: CASTRRSPDNYGYTF.

This clone was observed a single time. V usage is TRBV29-1 and J usage is TRBJ2-7, with 11 bases aligning to TRBD1. The CDR3 runs to 15 residues. The germline V gene encodes CDR1 SQVTM and CDR2 ANQGSEA. V was pared by 7 bases and J by 2 bases, with 10 bases of the junction left unmatched. The CDR3 is CSAKGGQGAPYEQYF. The CDR3 DNA reads as TGCAGCGCTAAAGGTGGACAGGGGGCCCCCTACGAGCAGTACTTC.

V gene TRBV7-2 combines with J gene TRBJ2-5, with D possibly being TRBD1 (6 bases). Trimming cost V 5 bases and J 7 bases, with 20 bases left between them. This CDR3 spans 15 amino acids. The germline V gene encodes CDR1 SGHTA and CDR2 FQGNSA. CDR3 residues: CASSQEAGEQATQYF. In DNA, the CDR3 is TGTGCCAGCAGCCAGGAGGCAGGGGAGCAGGCGACCCAGTACTTC.

V usage is TRBV6-1 and J usage is TRBJ1-6; TRBD1 aligns across 7 bases. Germline V gene data show CDR1 as MNHNS and CDR2 as SASEGT. This CDR3 spans 14 amino acids. J was trimmed by 14 bases and V by 3 bases; bases with no gene match: 10. Here the CDR3 DNA reads TGTGCCAGCAGTGAGGGCGGAGGGGGCTGGGCCCTCCACTTT. Protein: CASSEGGGGWALHF.

J is TRBJ2-3 and V is TRBV18, with 8 bases matching TRBD2. The germline CDR1 and CDR2 sequences are KGHSH and LQKENI. The CDR3 covers 14 residues. The junction had 3 bases not matched to a gene; V was cut back by 4 bases and J by 3 bases. CDR3 sequence reads: CASSLSGDTDTQYF. Here the CDR3 DNA reads TGTGCCAGCTCACTTAGCGGGGATACAGATACGCAGTATTTT.